This T cell receptor (beta chain) was recorded in a study of blood T cell repertoires in COVID-19. Overall study: The study drew acute and convalescent COVID-19 samples from the United States, Italy and Spain. T cells, B-cell-depleted T cells, or PBMCs provided the cDNA or gDNA that served as material.

The CDR3 is 17 amino acids. Trimming took 4 bases from V and 3 from J; bases not matched to a gene: 12. The V gene's germline CDR1 is SGHNT and CDR2 YYREEE (reference sequence). Authors' processing steps: Cell counts per sample came from amplifying reference gene primers. Data came from immunoSEQ multiplex PCR; TCRdb stores just in-frame clones and leaves some out. V, J and clone size reflect that table, while D and trimming were determined from the DNA. The data show over 75,000 clones, with about nine tenths seen just once and approximately 1.6% held by the top ten. The V and J genes are TRBV5-4 and TRBJ1-2; TRBD1 aligns across 10 bases. The sequenced material came from peripheral blood. This clonotype originated in a human donor with active COVID-19. The donor label of this sample is uncertain. Written as DNA, the CDR3 is TGTGCCAGCAGCGGAATTCCGGGACAGGGGAAGGACTATGGCTACACCTTC. Its translation is CASSGIPGQGKDYGYTF.